The sequence of this TCR beta chain was determined in a study of T cell responses to AZD1222 COVID-19 vaccine. Trimming took 6 bases from V and 2 from J, leaving 15 bases between them. Germline CDR1 reads SNHLY; CDR2 reads FYNNEI. There are 15 residues in the CDR3. With respect to this clone: Its antigen is as yet unknown.

Generated by immunoSEQ multiplex PCR, the TCRdb table keeps only in-frame clones and is missing some. Of roughly 120,000 clones in the sample, around 90% were seen once. General observations from the study: Spike-specific TCR breadth rose after two AZD1222 doses, and depth rose as well. Close to half of all spike-specific TCRs reportedly target regions of the variants that are unmutated. Baseline testing showed seropositivity in only a handful of AZD1222 recipients. Spike-wide vaccine-associated CD4 TCRs dominated at 160-218 and 743-854.

The clonotype originates from an adult in good health. The gene calls are TRBV2 and TRBJ2-3; D is undetermined. Material: peripheral blood, obtained on day 0 of AZD1222 vaccination. The CDR3 sequence: CASSPRWQDTDTQYF. The CDR3 bases are TGTGCCAGCAGCCCGCGGTGGCAGGACACAGATACGCAGTATTTT.